The 8 T cell receptor beta chains in this list originate from one sample, sequenced in a study of T cell responses to AZD1222 COVID-19 vaccine. Generated by immunoSEQ multiplex PCR, the TCRdb table keeps only in-frame clones and is missing some. The table lists 70,000 to 100,000 clones, roughly 90% of them singletons. The sample here was peripheral blood, taken 28 days after the second AZD1222 dose. The source of these receptors is an adult who received the AZD1222 COVID-19 vaccine.

The chain carries TRBV6-5 and TRBJ1-2, with 10 bases aligning to TRBD1. With V trimmed by 7 bases and J by 4 bases, 6 bases remained unmatched. The CDR3 is made up of 14 amino acids. Germline values: CDR1 MNHEY, CDR2 SVGAGI. This CDR3 is CASTSGTGAYGYTF. DNA of the CDR3: TGTGCCAGCACCTCCGGGACAGGGGCCTATGGCTACACCTTC.

The CDR3 spells CASSIRDRDLSNYGYTF. In nucleotides, the CDR3 is TGTGCCAGCAGTATCCGGGACAGGGACCTTTCTAACTATGGCTACACCTTC. The chain uses TRBV27 and TRBJ1-2, with 9 bases that match TRBD1. The V gene's germline CDR1 is MNHEY and CDR2 SMNVEV (reference sequence). The CDR3 spans 17 residues. The V segment lost 5 bases and the J segment 0 bases; nucleotides outside the gene matches: 10.

J is TRBJ2-1 and V is TRBV9; TRBD2 matches at 9 bases. The CDR3 spans 15 residues. CDR1 is SGDLS and CDR2 is YYNGEE in the germline V gene. Germline trimming cut 0 bases from V and 3 bases from J; bases unmatched to any gene: 1. CDR3 amino acids: CASSVGAGGYNEQFF. The CDR3 region has the DNA TGTGCCAGCAGCGTAGGAGCGGGGGGCTACAATGAGCAGTTCTTC. The entire variable domain, with the rest obtained from reference TRBV9 and TRBJ2-1, is as follows: DSGVTQTPKHLITATGQRVTLRCSPRSGDLSVYWYQQSLDQGLQFLIQYYNGEERAKGNILERFSAQQFPDLHSELNLSSLELGDSALYFCASSVGAGGYNEQFFGPGTRLTVL.

The CDR3 nucleotides are TGTGCCAGCAGTTATAGGGCCCGGGGGCTCTATGGCTACACCTTC. Amino acids: CASSYRARGLYGYTF. This rearrangement joins TRBV6-5 to TRBJ1-2; weak D call: TRBD1 (6 bases). In germline, CDR1 is MNHEY, CDR2 SVGAGI. V lost 3 bases to trimming and J lost 4 bases, with 15 bases between them. The CDR3 runs 15 residues.

V gene TRBV19 combines with J gene TRBJ2-2, with TRBD2 matching over 8 bases. From germline, CDR1 is LNHDA and CDR2 SQIVND (reference sequence). Germline trimming cut 3 bases from V and 5 bases from J; bases unmatched to any gene: 5. There are 15 residues in the CDR3. The CDR3 bases are TGTGCCAGTAGTATTTCGGGGGGGCGAACCGGGGAGCTGTTTTTT. Encoded protein: CASSISGGRTGELFF. The variable domain in full, completed from reference TRBV19 and TRBJ2-2, reads DGGITQSPKYLFRKEGQNVTLSCEQNLNHDAMYWYRQDPGQGLRLIYYSQIVNDFQKGDIAEGYSVSREKKESFPLTVTSAQKNPTAFYLCASSISGGRTGELFFGEGSRLTVL.

The J gene is TRBJ1-4, the V gene TRBV19; 12 nucleotides match TRBD1. The CDR3 is 22 residues long. With 5 bases clipped from V and 5 bases from J, the junction kept 24 bases outside the gene matches. Germline values: CDR1 LNHDA, CDR2 SQIVND (reference sequence). The CDR3 region is CASSSRGTGGVVVPGRNEKLFF. CDR3 in DNA: TGTGCCAGTAGTTCCCGGGGGACAGGGGGCGTAGTCGTCCCCGGGCGAAATGAAAAACTGTTTTTT.

The chain combines TRBV19 with TRBJ1-2; a weak D match, TRBD1 (6 bases). The V gene lost 4 bases and the J gene lost 0 bases, with 12 bases spanning the gap. Germline V gene sequence: CDR1 LNHDA, CDR2 SQIVND (reference sequence). The CDR3 length is 15 residues. In nucleotides, the CDR3 is TGTGCCAGTAGTAGCCGGGACATAGCTAACTATGGCTACACCTTC. As protein: CASSSRDIANYGYTF.

J is TRBJ1-5 and V is TRBV12-5; no clear D. CDR3 length: 13 amino acids. V lost 2 bases to trimming and J lost 1 base, with 3 bases between them. Germline assignment: CDR1 LGHNT and CDR2 FRNRAP. CDR3 DNA sequence: TGTGCTAGTGGTTTGAAAAGCAATCAGCCCCAGCATTTT. Residues: CASGLKSNQPQHF.